A single sample gave rise to the 9 T cell receptor beta chains below, sequenced in a study of blood T cell repertoires in COVID-19. Profiling relied on immunoSEQ multiplex PCR, and the TCRdb table lists in-frame clones only, not all of them. The sample includes more than 250,000 clones, roughly 85% of them seen just once. The sample comprised peripheral blood. These TCRs come from a man in his forties or fifties with active or convalescent COVID-19.

The chain employs TRBV2 and TRBJ1-6; D not resolved. Germline V CDR1 and CDR2: SNHLY, FYNNEI. The CDR3 spans 15 residues. The V gene lost 6 bases and the J gene lost 8 bases, with 17 bases spanning the gap. The CDR3 nucleotides read TGTGCCAGCAGCGCCCTACCAATCTCGCATTCACCCCTCCACTTT. Translated, it gives CASSALPISHSPLHF.

This sequence joins TRBV4-3 and TRBJ1-6, with 7 bases fitting TRBD1. Germline lookup yields CDR1 LGHNA and CDR2 YSLEER. V trimming: 1 base; J trimming: 7 bases; junction bases outside the gene matches: 4. The CDR3 is 15 amino acids. DNA of the CDR3: TGCGCCAGCAGCCAAGCCGACAGGGCGAATTCACCCCTCCACTTT. Protein sequence: CASSQADRANSPLHF.

The chain recombines TRBV4-1 with TRBJ2-3; 10 nucleotides align to TRBD1. This CDR3 is 15 amino acids long. Per germline, CDR1 MGHRA and CDR2 YSYEKL. After removal of 5 bases from V and 2 bases from J, the junction contained 4 bases not matched to a gene. This CDR3 reads CASSIGTGDTDTQYF. The CDR3 DNA is TGCGCCAGCAGCATAGGGACAGGGGACACAGATACGCAGTATTTT.

This clone was observed a few times. This rearrangement joins TRBV2 to TRBJ1-1; D gene uncertain. Trimming pared 2 bases from V and 5 bases from J, leaving 15 bases between. The CDR3 consists of 15 residues. Per germline, CDR1 SNHLY and CDR2 FYNNEI. CDR3 in DNA: TGTGCCAGCAGTGAACGAGCGGAAGTTAGGACTGAAGCTTTCTTT. As protein: CASSERAEVRTEAFF. Together with reference TRBV2 and TRBJ1-1, the CDR3 gives the full variable domain: EPEVTQTPSHQVTQMGQEVILRCVPISNHLYFYWYRQILGQKVEFLVSFYNNEISEKSEIFDDQFSVERPDGSNFTLKIRSTKLEDSAMYFCASSERAEVRTEAFFGQGTRLTVV.

The V gene is TRBV5-6, the J gene TRBJ1-2, with 7 bases lining up with TRBD1. CDR1 is SGHDT and CDR2 is YYEEEE in the germline V gene. The CDR3 contains 13 residues. V dropped 3 bases and J dropped 6; count of bases not matched to a gene: 5. The CDR3 sequence: CASSSIDRDGYTF. CDR3 nucleotide sequence: TGTGCCAGCAGCTCTATCGACAGGGATGGCTACACCTTC.

As to this clone: Within the sample, other DNA sequences also encode this same CDR3. V is TRBV27 and J is TRBJ2-7; TRBD2 aligns across 11 bases. The CDR3 covers 14 residues. From germline, CDR1 is MNHEY and CDR2 SMNVEV (reference sequence). V lost 4 bases, J lost 4 bases, and 3 bases stayed unmatched. In DNA form, the CDR3 reads TGTGCCAGCAGTTCTGGGACTAGCGGATACGAGCAGTACTTC. It translates to CASSSGTSGYEQYF.

The chain joins TRBV29-1 to TRBJ2-2; D is ambiguous. The V end lost 6 bases, the J end lost 0 bases, and 2 bases lay between the germline ends. Germline V lookup: CDR1 SQVTM, CDR2 ANQGSEA. The CDR3 length is 11 residues. The CDR3 DNA is TGCAGCGTCGCGAACACCGGGGAGCTGTTTTTT. Protein sequence: CSVANTGELFF.

The chain carries TRBV24-1 and TRBJ2-7; tentative D call: TRBD2 (5 bases). Germline CDR1 reads KGHDR; CDR2 reads SFDVKD. The CDR3 runs 15 residues. Trimming cost V 5 bases and J 0 bases, with 13 bases left between them. DNA for the CDR3: TGTGCCACCAGTGCCACCGGGGTTAGCTCCTACGAGCAGTACTTC. Translated: CATSATGVSSYEQYF.

Only a few counts were recorded for this clone. This chain joins TRBV27 and TRBJ1-5; 8 bases are shared with TRBD1. V shed 5 bases, J shed 1 base, and the junction held 4 bases outside the gene matches. The CDR3 length is 15 residues. Germline CDR1 MNHEY, CDR2 SMNVEV (reference sequence). The CDR3 nucleotides are TGTGCCAGCAGTCGACAGGGGAGAAGCAATCAGCCCCAGCATTTT. It yields the protein CASSRQGRSNQPQHF.